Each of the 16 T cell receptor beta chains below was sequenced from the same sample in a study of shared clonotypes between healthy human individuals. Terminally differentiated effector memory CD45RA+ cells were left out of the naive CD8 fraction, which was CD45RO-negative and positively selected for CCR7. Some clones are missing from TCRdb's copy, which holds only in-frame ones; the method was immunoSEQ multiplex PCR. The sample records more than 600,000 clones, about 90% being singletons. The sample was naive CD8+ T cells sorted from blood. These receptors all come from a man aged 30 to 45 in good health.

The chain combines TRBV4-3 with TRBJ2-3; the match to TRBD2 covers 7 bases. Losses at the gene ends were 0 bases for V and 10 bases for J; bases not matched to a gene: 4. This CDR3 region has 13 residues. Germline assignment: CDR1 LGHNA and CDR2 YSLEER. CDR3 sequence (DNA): TGCGCCAGCAGCCAAGACAGGGCGGGAGCGCAGTATTTT. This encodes CASSQDRAGAQYF.

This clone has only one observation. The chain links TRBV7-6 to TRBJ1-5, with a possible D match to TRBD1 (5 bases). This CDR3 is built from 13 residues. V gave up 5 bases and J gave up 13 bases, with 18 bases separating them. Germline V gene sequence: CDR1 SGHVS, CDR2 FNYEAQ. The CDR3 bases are TGTGCCAGCAGCCCGATGGGGGAGGAAGGACAGCATTTT. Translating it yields CASSPMGEEGQHF.

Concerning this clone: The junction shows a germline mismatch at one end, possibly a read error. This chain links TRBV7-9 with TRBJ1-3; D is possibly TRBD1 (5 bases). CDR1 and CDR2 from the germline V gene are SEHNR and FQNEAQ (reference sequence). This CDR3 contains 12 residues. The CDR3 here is CASRPGTLEEDF. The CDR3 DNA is TGTGCCAGCAGGCCCGGGACCCTTGAAGAGGATTTT.

The CDR3 region has the DNA TGTGCCAGCAGAGGGACAGCCTACGAGCAGTACTTC. Amino acids: CASRGTAYEQYF. This chain uses TRBV6-5 with TRBJ2-7, with TRBD1 identical over 7 bases. Germline V CDR1 and CDR2: MNHEY, SVGAGI. This CDR3 has 12 residues. The V and J ends lost 6 bases and 2 bases, in that order; junction bases with no gene match: 1.

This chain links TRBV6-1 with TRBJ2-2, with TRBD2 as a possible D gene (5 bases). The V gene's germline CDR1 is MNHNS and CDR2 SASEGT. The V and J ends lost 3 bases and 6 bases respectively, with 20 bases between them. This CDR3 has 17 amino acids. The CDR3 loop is CASSDLLAAGDPGELFF. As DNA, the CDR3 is TGTGCCAGCAGTGACCTCCTGGCGGCGGGTGACCCCGGGGAGCTGTTTTTT.

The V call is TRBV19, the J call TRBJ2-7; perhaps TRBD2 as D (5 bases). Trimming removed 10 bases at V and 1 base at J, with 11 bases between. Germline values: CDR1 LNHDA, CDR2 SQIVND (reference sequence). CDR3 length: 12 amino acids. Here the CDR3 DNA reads TGTGCCACCTCGGGGTGGTCCTACGAGCAGTACTTC. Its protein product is CATSGWSYEQYF. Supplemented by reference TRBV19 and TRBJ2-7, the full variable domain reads DGGITQSPKYLFRKEGQNVTLSCEQNLNHDAMYWYRQDPGQGLRLIYYSQIVNDFQKGDIAEGYSVSREKKESFPLTVTSAQKNPTAFYLCATSGWSYEQYFGPGTRLTVT.

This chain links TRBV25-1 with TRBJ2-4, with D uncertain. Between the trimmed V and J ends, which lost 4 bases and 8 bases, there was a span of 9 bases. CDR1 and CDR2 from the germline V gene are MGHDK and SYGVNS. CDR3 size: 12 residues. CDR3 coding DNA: TGTGCCAGCAGTGGTGCAGCTGACATTCAGTACTTC. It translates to CASSGAADIQYF.

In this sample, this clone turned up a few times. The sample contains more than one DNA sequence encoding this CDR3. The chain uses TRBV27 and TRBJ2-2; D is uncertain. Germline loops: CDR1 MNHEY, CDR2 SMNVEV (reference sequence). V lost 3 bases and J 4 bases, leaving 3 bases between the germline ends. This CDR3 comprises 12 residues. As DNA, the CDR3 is TGTGCCAGCAGTTTTAGCACCGGGGAGCTGTTTTTT. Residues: CASSFSTGELFF.

CDR3 coding DNA: TGTGCCAGCAGCTCAGGGGGCGGGAAGAAGAGCTCCTACGAGCAGTACTTC. Encoded protein: CASSSGGGKKSSYEQYF. The chain uses TRBV28 and TRBJ2-7; 8 nucleotides align to TRBD1. The J segment lost 0 bases and the V segment lost 6 bases, leaving 13 bases of the junction unmatched. CDR1 is MDHEN, CDR2 SYDVKM, per germline. This CDR3 is built from 17 residues.

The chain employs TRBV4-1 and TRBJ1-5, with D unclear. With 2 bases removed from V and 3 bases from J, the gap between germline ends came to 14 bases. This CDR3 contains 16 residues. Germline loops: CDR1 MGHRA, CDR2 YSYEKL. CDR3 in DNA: TGCGCCAGCAGCCAATCCCACGGACGGCCCAATCAGCCCCAGCATTTT. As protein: CASSQSHGRPNQPQHF.

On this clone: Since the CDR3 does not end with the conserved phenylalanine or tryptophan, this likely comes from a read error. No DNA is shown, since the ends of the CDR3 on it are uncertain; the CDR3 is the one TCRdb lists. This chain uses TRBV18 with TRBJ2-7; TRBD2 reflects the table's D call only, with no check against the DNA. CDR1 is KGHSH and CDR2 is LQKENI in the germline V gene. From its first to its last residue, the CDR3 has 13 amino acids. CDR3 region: CASSSGTSGSLLL.

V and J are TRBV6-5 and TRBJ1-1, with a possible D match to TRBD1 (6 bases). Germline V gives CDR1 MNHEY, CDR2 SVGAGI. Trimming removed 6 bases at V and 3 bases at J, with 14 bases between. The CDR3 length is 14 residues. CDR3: CASSLQNRDTEAFF. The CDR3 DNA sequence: TGTGCCAGCAGCCTACAAAACAGGGACACTGAAGCTTTCTTT.

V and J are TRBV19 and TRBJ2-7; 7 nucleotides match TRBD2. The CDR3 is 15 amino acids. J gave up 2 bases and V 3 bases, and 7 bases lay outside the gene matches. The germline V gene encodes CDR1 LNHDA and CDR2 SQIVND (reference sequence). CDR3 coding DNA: TGTGCCAGTAGTATCGGCGGGAGTGGTACCTACGAGCAGTACTTC. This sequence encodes CASSIGGSGTYEQYF. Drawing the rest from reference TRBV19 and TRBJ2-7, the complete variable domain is DGGITQSPKYLFRKEGQNVTLSCEQNLNHDAMYWYRQDPGQGLRLIYYSQIVNDFQKGDIAEGYSVSREKKESFPLTVTSAQKNPTAFYLCASSIGGSGTYEQYFGPGTRLTVT.

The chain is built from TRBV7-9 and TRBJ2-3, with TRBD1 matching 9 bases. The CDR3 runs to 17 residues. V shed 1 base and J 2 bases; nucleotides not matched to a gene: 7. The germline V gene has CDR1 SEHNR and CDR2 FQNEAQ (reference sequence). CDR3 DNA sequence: TGTGCCAGCAGCTTAGGGACAGGGGCTGTAACCACAGATACGCAGTATTTT. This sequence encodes CASSLGTGAVTTDTQYF.

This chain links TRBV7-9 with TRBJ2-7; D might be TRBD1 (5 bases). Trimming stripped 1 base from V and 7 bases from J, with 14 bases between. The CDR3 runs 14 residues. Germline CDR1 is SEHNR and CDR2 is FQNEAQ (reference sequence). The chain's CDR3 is CASSLGQGSREQYF. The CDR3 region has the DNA TGTGCCAGCAGCTTAGGTCAGGGTTCTAGAGAGCAGTACTTC.

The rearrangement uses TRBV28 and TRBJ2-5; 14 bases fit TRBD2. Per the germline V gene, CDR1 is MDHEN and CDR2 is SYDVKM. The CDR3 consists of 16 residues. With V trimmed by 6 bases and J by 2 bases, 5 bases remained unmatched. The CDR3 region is CASSRLAGGNQETQYF. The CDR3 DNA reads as TGTGCCAGCAGCAGACTAGCGGGAGGGAATCAAGAGACCCAGTACTTC.